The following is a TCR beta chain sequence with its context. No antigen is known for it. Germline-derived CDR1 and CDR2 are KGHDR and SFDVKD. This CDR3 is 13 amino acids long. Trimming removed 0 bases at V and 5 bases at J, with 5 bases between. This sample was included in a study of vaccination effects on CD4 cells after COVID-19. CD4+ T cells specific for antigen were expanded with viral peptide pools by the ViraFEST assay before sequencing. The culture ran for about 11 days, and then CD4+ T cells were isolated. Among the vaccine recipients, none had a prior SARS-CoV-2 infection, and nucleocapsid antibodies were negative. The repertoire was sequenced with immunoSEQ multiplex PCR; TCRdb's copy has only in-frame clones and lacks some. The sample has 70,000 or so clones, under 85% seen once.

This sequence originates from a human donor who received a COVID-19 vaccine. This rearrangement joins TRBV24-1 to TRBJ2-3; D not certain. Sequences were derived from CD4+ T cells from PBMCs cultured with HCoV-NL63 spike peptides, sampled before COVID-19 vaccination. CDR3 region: CATSDLLGDTQYF. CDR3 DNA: TGTGCCACCAGTGATTTGCTCGGAGATACGCAGTATTTT.